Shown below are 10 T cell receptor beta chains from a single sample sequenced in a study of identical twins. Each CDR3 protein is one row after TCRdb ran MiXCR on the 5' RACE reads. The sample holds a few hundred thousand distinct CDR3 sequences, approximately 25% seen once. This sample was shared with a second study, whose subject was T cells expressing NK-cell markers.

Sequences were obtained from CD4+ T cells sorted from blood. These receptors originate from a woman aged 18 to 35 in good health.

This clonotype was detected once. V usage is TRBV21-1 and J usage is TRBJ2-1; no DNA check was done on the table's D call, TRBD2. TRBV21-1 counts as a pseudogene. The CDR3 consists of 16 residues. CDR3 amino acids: CASSITGTSGRDEQFF. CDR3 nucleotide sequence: TGTGCCAGCAGCATCACCGGGACTAGCGGGAGGGATGAGCAGTTCTTC.

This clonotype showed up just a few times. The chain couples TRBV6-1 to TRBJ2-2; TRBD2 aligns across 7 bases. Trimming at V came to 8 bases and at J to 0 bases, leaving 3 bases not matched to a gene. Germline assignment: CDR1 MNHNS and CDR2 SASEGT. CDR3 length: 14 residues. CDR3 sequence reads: CASGRDPNTGELFF. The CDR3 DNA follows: TGTGCCAGCGGGAGGGACCCGAACACCGGGGAGCTGTTTTTT.

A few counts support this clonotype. CDR3 DNA: TGTGCCAGCAGTATACCGGGACAGGAATTCTACGAGCAGTACTTC. Residues: CASSIPGQEFYEQYF. The V gene is TRBV3-1, the J gene TRBJ2-7; 8 bases line up with TRBD1. The CDR3 loop spans 15 amino acids. V lost 6 bases and J lost 3; bases outside the gene matches: 10. CDR1 and CDR2 (germline): LGHDT, YNNKEL (reference sequence).

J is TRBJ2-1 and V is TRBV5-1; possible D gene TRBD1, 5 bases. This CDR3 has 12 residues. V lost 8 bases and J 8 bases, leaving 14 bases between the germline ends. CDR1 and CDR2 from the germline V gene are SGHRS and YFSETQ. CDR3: CARGAGADEQFF. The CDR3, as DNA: TGCGCCAGAGGAGCTGGGGCTGATGAGCAGTTCTTC.

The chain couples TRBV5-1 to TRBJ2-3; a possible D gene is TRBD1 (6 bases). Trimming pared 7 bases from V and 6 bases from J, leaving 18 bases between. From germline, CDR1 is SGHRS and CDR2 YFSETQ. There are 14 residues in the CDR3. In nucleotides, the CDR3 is TGCGCCAGCGGTGAATGGGGGCCGGGTGATACGCAGTATTTT. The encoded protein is CASGEWGPGDTQYF.

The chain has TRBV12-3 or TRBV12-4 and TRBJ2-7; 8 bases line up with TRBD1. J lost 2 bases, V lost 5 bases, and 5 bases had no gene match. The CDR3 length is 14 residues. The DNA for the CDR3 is TGTGCCAGCAGTCGGACAGGGCTAGCCTACGAGCAGTACTTC. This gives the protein CASSRTGLAYEQYF.

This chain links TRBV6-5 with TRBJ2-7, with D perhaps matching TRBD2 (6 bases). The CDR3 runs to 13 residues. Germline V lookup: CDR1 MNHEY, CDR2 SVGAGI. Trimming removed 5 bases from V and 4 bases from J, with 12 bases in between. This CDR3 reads CASSNIGGYEQYF. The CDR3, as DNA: TGTGCCAGCAGTAACATAGGAGGGTACGAGCAGTACTTC.

The CDR3 nucleotides are TGTGCCAGCAGCCGAAACCTCCCTAGCGGGAGGGATACGCAGTATTTT. Residues: CASSRNLPSGRDTQYF. The chain uses TRBV6-2 or TRBV6-3 and TRBJ2-3; 11 bases line up with TRBD2. Germline V gene sequence: CDR1 MNHEY, CDR2 SVGEGT. This CDR3 region has 16 residues. The V segment lost 6 bases and the J segment 6 bases; nucleotides outside the gene matches: 11.

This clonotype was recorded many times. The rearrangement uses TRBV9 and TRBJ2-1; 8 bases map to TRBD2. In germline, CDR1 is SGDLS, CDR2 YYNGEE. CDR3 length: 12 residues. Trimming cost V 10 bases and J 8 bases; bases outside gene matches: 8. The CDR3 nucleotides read TGTGCCTCGGGGGGGGCTGGGGATGAGCAGTTCTTC. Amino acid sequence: CASGGAGDEQFF.

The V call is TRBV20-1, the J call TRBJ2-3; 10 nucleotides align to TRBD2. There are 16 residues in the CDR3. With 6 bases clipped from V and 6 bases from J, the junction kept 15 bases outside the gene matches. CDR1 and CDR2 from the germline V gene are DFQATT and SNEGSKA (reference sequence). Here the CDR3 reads CSAGSLGSGGVDTQYF. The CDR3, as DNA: TGCAGTGCCGGCTCCTTGGGGAGCGGGGGGGTGGATACGCAGTATTTT.